This T cell receptor (beta chain) comes out of a study of T-cell memory formation after mild COVID-19. Study-wide points: CD4+ clones that contracted lay mainly in CM and EM; CD8+ ones lay in EMRA. SARS-CoV-2 specificity was not confirmed for second-wave clones peaking on day 37.

One entry per CDR3 protein, called by TCRdb with MiXCR from the 5' RACE reads. This sample carries about 82,000 distinct CDR3 sequences, more than 10% of them seen once, and the ten largest clones take over 25%. This CDR3 has 15 residues. Looked up from germline, CDR1 is DFQATT and CDR2 is SNEGSKA (reference sequence). V gave up 0 bases and J gave up 0 bases, with 12 bases separating them. As concerns this clonotype: The target antigen is unknown.

The V gene is TRBV20-1, the J gene TRBJ2-7; the D gene could be TRBD1 or TRBD2 (5 bases each). The TCR comes from an adult woman who had mild COVID-19 (a few samples of this study predate the infection). Cell type and time point are not known. The sample comprised PBMCs or a T cell subset sorted from them (not recorded which). In DNA form, the CDR3 reads TGCAGTGCTAGAGACGGGACCGGGGCCTCCTACGAGCAGTACTTC. It yields the protein CSARDGTGASYEQYF.